The clone carrying this T cell receptor (beta chain) has only a few counts. The CDR3 spans 14 residues. With 6 bases clipped from V and 8 bases from J, the junction kept 10 bases outside the gene matches. CDR1 is SGHKS, CDR2 YYEKEE, per germline (reference sequence). TCRdb used MiXCR to reprocess the 5' RACE reads, holding one entry per CDR3 protein. The sample holds about 340,000 distinct CDR3 sequences, roughly 9% seen once. The data were taken from a study of identical twins. The sequence came from a woman in her fifties or sixties in good health. The genes are TRBV5-5 and TRBJ1-4, with 7 bases that match TRBD1. Source material: naive T cells sorted from blood. CDR3 nucleotides: TGTGCCAGCACTCAGGGGGGAGTAGAGGAAAAACTGTTTTTT. Amino acid sequence: CASTQGGVEEKLFF.